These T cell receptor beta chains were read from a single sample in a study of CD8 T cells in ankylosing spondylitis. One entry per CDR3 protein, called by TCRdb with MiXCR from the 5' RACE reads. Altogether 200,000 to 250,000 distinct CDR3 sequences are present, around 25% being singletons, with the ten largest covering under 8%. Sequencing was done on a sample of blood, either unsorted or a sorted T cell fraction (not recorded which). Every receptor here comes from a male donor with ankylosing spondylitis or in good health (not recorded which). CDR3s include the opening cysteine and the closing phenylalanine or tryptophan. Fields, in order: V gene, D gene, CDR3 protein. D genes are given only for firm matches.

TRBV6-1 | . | CASYTPKSNGYTF
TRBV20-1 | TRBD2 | CSARDGLAGGFEQFF
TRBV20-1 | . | CSASRVERFRF
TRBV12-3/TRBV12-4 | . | CASSSTAGEQYF
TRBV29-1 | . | CSVPDREGDNEQFF
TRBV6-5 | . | CASSYSMGGGYTF
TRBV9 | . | CASSVTGTLNTGELFF
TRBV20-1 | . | CSAREYREAQYF
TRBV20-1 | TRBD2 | CSARRGSSGKTDTQYF
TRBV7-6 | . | CASSLVVSSSGNTIYF
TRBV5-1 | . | CASSLAGAENTGELFF
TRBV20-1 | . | CSDLRPYGVDQPQHF
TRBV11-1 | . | CASKGLRGFSYNEQFF
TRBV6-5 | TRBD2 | CASSYGTSGSGDTQYF
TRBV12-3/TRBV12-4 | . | CASSLIRGDTQYF
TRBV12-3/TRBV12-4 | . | CASGEETSYNEQFF
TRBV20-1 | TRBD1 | CSARALGDSSYNEQFF
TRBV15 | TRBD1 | CATSSLRGTEGSYNEQFF
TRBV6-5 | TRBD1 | CASRLKGTGTYEQYF
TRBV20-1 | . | CSARLADKIYEQYF
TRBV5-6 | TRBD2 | CASSLLAGGAYEQYF
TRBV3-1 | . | CASSQGRGLYEQYF
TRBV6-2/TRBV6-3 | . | CASRPQGYRETQYF
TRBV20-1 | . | CSARDLRGRPDTQYF
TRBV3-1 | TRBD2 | CASSQWRRGGEQFF
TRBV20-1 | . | CSAIVTYGYTF
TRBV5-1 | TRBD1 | CASSVTGPAYNEQFF
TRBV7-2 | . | CASSLGVAQYNEQFF
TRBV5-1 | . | CASSLEAGGYTF
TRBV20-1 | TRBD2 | CSATSGSSYNEQFF
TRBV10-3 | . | CAISSGFRTGKNEQYF
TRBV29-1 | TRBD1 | CSVAHGQGNYEQYF
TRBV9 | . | CASSVDAGFTHPYEQYF
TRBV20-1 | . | CSAREGRGETQYF
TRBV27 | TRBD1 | CASSTKTGNEAFF
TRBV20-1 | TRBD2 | CSARIAGAPDTQYF
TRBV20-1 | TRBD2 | CSASSLAGNEQFF
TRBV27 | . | CASSHAGRGTEAFF
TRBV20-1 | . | CSAPTARSHYF
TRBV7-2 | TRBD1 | CASSTAWTGDVEQYF
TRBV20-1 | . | CSAREGIGAVPKSAFF